A selection of T cell receptor beta chains follows, all from one sample in a study of blood T cell repertoires in COVID-19. Some clones are missing from TCRdb's copy, which holds only in-frame ones; the method was immunoSEQ multiplex PCR. The data show hundreds of thousands of clones, with 85% to 90% seen just once and around 4.5% held by the top ten. Material: PBMCs or T cells enriched from blood (not recorded which). These receptor sequences come from a woman younger than 30 with acute COVID-19. Each CDR3 is given with its conserved first and last residue. Fields, in order: clone size, D gene, V gene, J gene, CDR3 protein, CDR3 DNA. The D gene is left open where the match is weak. Clone size appears in some rows only: once, few, many, or a class for an expanded clone.

NA	TRBD2	TRBV10-3	TRBJ2-5	CAISRGAAGAQETQYF	TGTGCCATCAGCCGGGGTGCGGCGGGAGCACAAGAGACCCAGTACTTC
NA	NA	TRBV18	TRBJ1-5	CASSPNEGEGNQPQHF	TGTGCCAGCTCACCCAATGAAGGGGAGGGCAATCAGCCCCAGCATTTT
NA	NA	TRBV11-2	TRBJ2-5	CASSLEIQETQYF	TGTGCCAGCAGCTTAGAAATACAAGAGACCCAGTACTTC
NA	NA	TRBV5-4	TRBJ1-2	CASSATLSQSNYGYTF	TGTGCCAGCAGCGCTACCCTGTCCCAATCTAACTATGGCTACACCTTC
NA	NA	TRBV6-4	TRBJ2-3	CASSDTGGTDTQYF	TGTGCCAGCAGTGACACGGGAGGCACAGATACGCAGTATTTT
NA	NA	TRBV13	TRBJ2-7	CASSSRQGLYEQYF	TGTGCCAGCAGCTCGCGACAGGGACTCTACGAGCAGTACTTC
NA	NA	TRBV9	TRBJ1-4	CASSVARGAEKLFF	TGTGCCAGCAGCGTAGCTCGCGGGGCTGAAAAACTGTTTTTT
NA	NA	TRBV19	TRBJ1-5	CASSISGYSNQPQHF	TGTGCCAGTAGTATTAGCGGCTATAGCAATCAGCCCCAGCATTTT
NA	TRBD2	TRBV24-1	TRBJ2-3	CATSDSIAGGTDTQYF	TGTGCCACCAGTGATTCGATAGCGGGAGGGACAGATACGCAGTATTTT
NA	TRBD1	TRBV5-1	TRBJ1-2	CASSPDRTYGYTF	TGCGCCAGCAGCCCGGACAGGACCTATGGCTACACCTTC
NA	NA	TRBV18	TRBJ1-1	CASSRGGTEAFF	TGTGCCAGCTCACGGGGGGGCACTGAAGCTTTCTTT
once	TRBD1	TRBV18	TRBJ1-5	CASSPAGGSDQPQHF	TGTGCCAGCTCACCAGCAGGGGGAAGCGATCAGCCCCAGCATTTT
NA	TRBD1	TRBV28	TRBJ2-7	CAGTGTGGYEQYF	TGTGCCGGGACCGGGACAGGGGGATACGAGCAGTACTTC
NA	NA	TRBV6-1	TRBJ1-4	CASSEWTLTAKLFF	TGTGCCAGCAGTGAATGGACATTAACTGCAAAACTGTTTTTT
NA	TRBD1	TRBV18	TRBJ1-1	CASSPVTGMNTEAFF	TGTGCCAGCTCACCAGTGACAGGGATGAACACTGAAGCTTTCTTT
many	NA	TRBV15	TRBJ1-2	CATTNRGYGYTF	TGTGCCACCACCAACAGAGGGTACGGCTACACCTTC
NA	TRBD1	TRBV7-6	TRBJ1-4	CASSRGLQGAHREKLFF	TGTGCCAGCAGCCGTGGGTTACAGGGGGCTCACCGCGAAAAACTGTTTTTT
NA	TRBD2	TRBV11-2	TRBJ2-7	CASSSGLAFEQYF	TGTGCCAGCAGCTCGGGACTAGCGTTCGAGCAGTACTTC
NA	NA	TRBV18	TRBJ2-2	CASSPASPVGITGELFF	TGTGCCAGCTCACCCGCCAGCCCTGTCGGGATCACCGGGGAGCTGTTTTTT
NA	TRBD1	TRBV6-5	TRBJ1-4	CASSWGQNEKLFF	TGTGCCAGCAGTTGGGGACAGAATGAAAAACTGTTTTTT
NA	TRBD1	TRBV5-1	TRBJ1-6	CASSFDRVESPLHF	TGCGCCAGCAGCTTTGACAGGGTGGAGTCACCCCTCCACTTT
NA	TRBD2	TRBV19	TRBJ2-1	CASSWGTSVYEQFF	TGTGCCAGCTCCTGGGGGACTAGCGTCTATGAGCAGTTCTTC
NA	NA	TRBV11-3	TRBJ1-6	CASSLSAGDNSPLHF	TGTGCCAGCAGCCTATCAGCAGGGGACAATTCACCCCTCCACTTT
NA	TRBD1	TRBV27	TRBJ1-1	CASSLRGQGMNTEAFF	TGTGCCAGCAGTTTACGTGGACAGGGAATGAACACTGAAGCTTTCTTT
NA	NA	TRBV11-2	TRBJ1-3	CASSSVRGGPGNTIYF	TGTGCCAGCAGTTCTGTTCGGGGGGGACCCGGAAACACCATATATTTT
NA	NA	TRBV7-2	TRBJ2-1	CASSHRARGEQFF	TGTGCCAGCAGCCATCGGGCGCGGGGTGAGCAGTTCTTC
NA	NA	TRBV10-3	TRBJ2-5	CAISHLPQGGETQYF	TGTGCCATCAGTCATCTCCCTCAGGGAGGAGAGACCCAGTACTTC
NA	NA	TRBV15	TRBJ1-1	CATSRVQGQNTEAFF	TGTGCCACCAGCAGAGTACAGGGTCAGAACACTGAAGCTTTCTTT
once	NA	TRBV12-5	TRBJ2-1	CASGLGYQGYNEQFF	TGTGCTAGTGGTTTGGGCTACCAGGGATACAATGAGCAGTTCTTC
NA	NA	TRBV4-2	TRBJ1-5	CASSHGQGQEPQHF	TGTGCCAGCAGCCACGGGCAGGGGCAAGAGCCCCAGCATTTT
NA	TRBD2	TRBV6-5	TRBJ2-7	CASSYGVVGGRVEQYF	TGTGCCAGCAGTTACGGCGTCGTTGGGGGGAGGGTCGAGCAGTACTTC
NA	NA	TRBV24-1	TRBJ2-1	CATSDLHGRGQQFF	TGTGCCACCAGTGATTTGCATGGTAGAGGGCAGCAGTTCTTC
NA	TRBD2	TRBV30	TRBJ2-1	CAWDSGNYNEQFF	TGTGCCTGGGACAGCGGGAATTACAATGAGCAGTTCTTC
NA	NA	TRBV5-1	TRBJ2-2	CASSLVGTANTGELFF	TGCGCCAGCAGCTTAGTCGGGACTGCGAACACCGGGGAGCTGTTTTTT
NA	NA	TRBV3-1/TRBV3-2	TRBJ2-1	CASSQSWEFSYNEQFF	TGTGCCAGCAGCCAAAGTTGGGAGTTCTCCTACAATGAGCAGTTCTTC
NA	TRBD2	TRBV6-5	TRBJ2-7	CAGRASGERMEYF	TGTGCCGGGCGGGCTAGCGGGGAAAGGATGGAGTACTTC
once	TRBD2	TRBV7-3	TRBJ2-2	CASSPVAGMNTGELFF	TGTGCCAGCAGCCCCGTAGCGGGGATGAACACCGGGGAGCTGTTTTTT
NA	TRBD2	TRBV30	TRBJ2-1	CACYKAGGRTNEQFF	TGTGCCTGTTACAAGGCGGGAGGGCGGACGAATGAGCAGTTCTTC
NA	NA	TRBV5-1	TRBJ2-7	CASSETGTPQQYF	TGCGCCAGCAGCGAGACCGGGACACCCCAGCAGTACTTC